The clone carrying this TCR beta chain was recorded many times. Indicated time point: newly diagnosed GD, antithyroid drugs for less than 3 months. Extracted RNA from PBMCs served as the source of the TCR library. American Thyroid Association guidelines defined Graves' disease diagnosis. An approximately 10-milliliter sample of peripheral blood was drawn into EDTA tubes. The data were obtained in a study of regulatory T cells in long-lasting Graves disease. The V segment lost 0 bases and the J segment 0 bases; nucleotides outside the gene matches: 2. The CDR3 extends over 16 amino acids. Germline CDR1 SGDLS, CDR2 YYNGEE. iRepertoire HTBI primers and Arm-PCR of CDR3 regions built TCR beta libraries. In TCRdb, the multiplex PCR reads were re-called with MiXCR into one record per CDR3 protein. Altogether hundreds of thousands of distinct CDR3 sequences are present, around a sixth being singletons, with the ten largest covering approximately 22%.

The starting material was peripheral blood mononuclear cells (PBMCs), obtained at new diagnosis, from a patient treated with antithyroid drugs. J is TRBJ2-3 and V is TRBV9; 9 bases agree with TRBD2. The TCR was taken from a female donor with Graves disease. This chain's CDR3 is CASSVVAGGSTDTQYF. CDR3 sequence (DNA): TGTGCCAGCAGCGTAGTTGCGGGAGGGAGCACAGATACGCAGTATTTT. Complete variable domain (other parts from reference TRBV9 and TRBJ2-3): DSGVTQTPKHLITATGQRVTLRCSPRSGDLSVYWYQQSLDQGLQFLIQYYNGEERAKGNILERFSAQQFPDLHSELNLSSLELGDSALYFCASSVVAGGSTDTQYFGPGTRLTVL.